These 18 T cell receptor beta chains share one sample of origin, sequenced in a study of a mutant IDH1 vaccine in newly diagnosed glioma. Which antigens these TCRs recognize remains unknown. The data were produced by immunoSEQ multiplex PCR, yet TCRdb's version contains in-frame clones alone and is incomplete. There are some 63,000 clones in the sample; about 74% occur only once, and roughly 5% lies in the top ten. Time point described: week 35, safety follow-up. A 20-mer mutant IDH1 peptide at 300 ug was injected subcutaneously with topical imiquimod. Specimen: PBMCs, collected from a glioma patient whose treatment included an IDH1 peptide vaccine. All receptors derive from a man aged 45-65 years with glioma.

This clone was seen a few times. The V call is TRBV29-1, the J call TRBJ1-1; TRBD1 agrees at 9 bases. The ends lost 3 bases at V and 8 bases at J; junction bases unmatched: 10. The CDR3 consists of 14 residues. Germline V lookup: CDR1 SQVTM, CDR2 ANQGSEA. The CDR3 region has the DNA TGCAGCGTTGACCCCCGGACAGGGGCCGCCGAAGCTTTCTTT. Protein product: CSVDPRTGAAEAFF.

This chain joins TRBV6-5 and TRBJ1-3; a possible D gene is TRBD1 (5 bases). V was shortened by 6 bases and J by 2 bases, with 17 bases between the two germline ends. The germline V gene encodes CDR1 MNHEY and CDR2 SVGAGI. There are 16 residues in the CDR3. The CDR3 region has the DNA TGTGCCAGCAGCTACAGCCAGGGTCAGACTGGAAACACCATATATTTT. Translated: CASSYSQGQTGNTIYF.

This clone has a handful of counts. CDR3 region: CASSQDFRDDYGYTF. CDR3 coding DNA: TGTGCCAGCAGCCAAGATTTCCGAGACGACTATGGCTACACCTTC. The chain links TRBV4-2 to TRBJ1-2; the D is unclear. There are 15 residues in the CDR3. Germline V lookup: CDR1 LGHNA, CDR2 YNFKEQ. Trimming cost V 0 bases and J 3 bases, with 11 bases left between them.

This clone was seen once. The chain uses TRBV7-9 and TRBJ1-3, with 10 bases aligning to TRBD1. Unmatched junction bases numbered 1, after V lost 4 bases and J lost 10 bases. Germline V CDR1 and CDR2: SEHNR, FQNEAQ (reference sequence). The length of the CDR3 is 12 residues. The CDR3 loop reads CASSSDRGTIYF. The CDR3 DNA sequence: TGTGCCAGCAGCTCGGACAGGGGGACCATATATTTT.

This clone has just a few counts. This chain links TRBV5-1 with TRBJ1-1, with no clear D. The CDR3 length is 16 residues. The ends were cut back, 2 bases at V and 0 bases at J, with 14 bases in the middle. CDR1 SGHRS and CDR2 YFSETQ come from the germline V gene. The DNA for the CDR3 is TGCGCCAGCAGCTTTCTGGGAACCCGCATGAACACTGAAGCTTTCTTT. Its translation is CASSFLGTRMNTEAFF. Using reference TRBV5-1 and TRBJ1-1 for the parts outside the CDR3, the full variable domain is KAGVTQTPRYLIKTRGQQVTLSCSPISGHRSVSWYQQTPGQGLQFLFEYFSETQRNKGNFPGRFSGRQFSNSRSEMNVSTLELGDSALYLCASSFLGTRMNTEAFFGQGTRLTVV.

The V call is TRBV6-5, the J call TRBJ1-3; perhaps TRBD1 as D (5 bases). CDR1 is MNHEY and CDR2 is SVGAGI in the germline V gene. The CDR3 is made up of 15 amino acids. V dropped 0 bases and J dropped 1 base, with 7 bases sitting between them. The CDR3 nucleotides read TGTGCCAGCAGTTACTCGGGGCCTTCTGGAAACACCATATATTTT. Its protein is CASSYSGPSGNTIYF.

The CDR3 bases are TGTGCCAGCACCTCTGGGGCATCCTACGAGCAGTACTTC. This gives the protein CASTSGASYEQYF. This sequence joins TRBV6-5 and TRBJ2-7; TRBD1 might be the D (5 bases). This CDR3 has 13 amino acids. Germline-derived CDR1 and CDR2 are MNHEY and SVGAGI. Trimming took off 7 bases at V and 1 base at J, with 11 bases between the two ends.

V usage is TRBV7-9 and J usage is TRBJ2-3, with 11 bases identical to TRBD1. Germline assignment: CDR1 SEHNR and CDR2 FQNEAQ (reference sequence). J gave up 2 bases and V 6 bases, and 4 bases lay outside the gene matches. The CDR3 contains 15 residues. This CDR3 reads CASSWDRGTTDTQYF. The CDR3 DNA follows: TGTGCCAGCAGTTGGGACAGGGGGACCACAGATACGCAGTATTTT.

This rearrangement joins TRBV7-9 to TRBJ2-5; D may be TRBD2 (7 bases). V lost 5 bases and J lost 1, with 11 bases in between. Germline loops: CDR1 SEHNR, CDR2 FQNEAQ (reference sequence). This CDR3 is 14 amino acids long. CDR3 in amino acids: CASSRGASQETQYF. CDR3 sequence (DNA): TGTGCCAGCAGCCGGGGGGCAAGCCAAGAGACCCAGTACTTC.

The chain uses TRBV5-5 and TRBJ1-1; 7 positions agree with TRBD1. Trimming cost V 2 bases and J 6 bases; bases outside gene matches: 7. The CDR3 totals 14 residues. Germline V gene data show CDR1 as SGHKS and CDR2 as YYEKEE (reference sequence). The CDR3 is CASSFTGVGAEAFF. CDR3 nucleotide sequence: TGTGCCAGCAGCTTTACAGGGGTGGGGGCTGAAGCTTTCTTT.

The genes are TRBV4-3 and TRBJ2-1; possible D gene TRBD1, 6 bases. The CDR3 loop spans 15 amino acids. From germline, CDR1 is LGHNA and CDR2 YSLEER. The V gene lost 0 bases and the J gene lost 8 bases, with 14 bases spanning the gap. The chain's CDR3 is CASSQDPGRGYEQFF. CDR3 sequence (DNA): TGCGCCAGCAGCCAAGATCCCGGCAGGGGCTATGAGCAGTTCTTC.

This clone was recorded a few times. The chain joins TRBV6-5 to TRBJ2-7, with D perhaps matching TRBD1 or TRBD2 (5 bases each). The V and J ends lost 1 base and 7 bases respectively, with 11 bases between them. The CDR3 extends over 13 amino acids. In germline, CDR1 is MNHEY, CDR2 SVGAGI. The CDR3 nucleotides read TGTGCCAGCAGTTACTTTAAGGGGACGGAGCAGTACTTC. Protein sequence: CASSYFKGTEQYF.

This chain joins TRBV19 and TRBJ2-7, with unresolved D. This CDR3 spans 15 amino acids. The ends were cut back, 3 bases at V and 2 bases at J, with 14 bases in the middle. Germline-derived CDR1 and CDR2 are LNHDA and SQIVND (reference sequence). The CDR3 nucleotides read TGTGCCAGTAGTATTTCCCAGCTGAGTACCTACGAGCAGTACTTC. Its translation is CASSISQLSTYEQYF.

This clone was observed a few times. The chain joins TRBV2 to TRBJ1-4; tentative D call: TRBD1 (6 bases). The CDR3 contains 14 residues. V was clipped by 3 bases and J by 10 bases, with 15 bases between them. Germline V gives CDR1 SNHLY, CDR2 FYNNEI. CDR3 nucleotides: TGTGCCAGCAGTGACCACAGGGAGGGTGGAAAACTGTTTTTT. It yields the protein CASSDHREGGKLFF.

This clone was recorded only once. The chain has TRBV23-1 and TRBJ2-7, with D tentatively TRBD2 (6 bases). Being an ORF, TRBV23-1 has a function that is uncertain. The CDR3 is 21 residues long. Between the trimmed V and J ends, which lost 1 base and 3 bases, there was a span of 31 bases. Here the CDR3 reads CASSQFLPRRNRGVESYEQYF. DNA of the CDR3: TGCGCCAGCAGTCAATTCCTCCCCAGGCGCAATCGCGGGGTCGAGAGCTACGAGCAGTACTTC.

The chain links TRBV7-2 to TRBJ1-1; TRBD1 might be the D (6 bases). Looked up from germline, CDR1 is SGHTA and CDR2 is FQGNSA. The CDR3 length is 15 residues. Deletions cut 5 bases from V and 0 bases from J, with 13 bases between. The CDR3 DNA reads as TGTGCCAGCAGCCCCGTTAGGGGGGTGAACACTGAAGCTTTCTTT. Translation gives CASSPVRGVNTEAFF.

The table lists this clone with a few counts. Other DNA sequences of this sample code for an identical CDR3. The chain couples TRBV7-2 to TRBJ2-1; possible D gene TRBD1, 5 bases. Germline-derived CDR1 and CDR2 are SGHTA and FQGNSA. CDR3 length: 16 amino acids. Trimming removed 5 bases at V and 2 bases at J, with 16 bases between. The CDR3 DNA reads TGTGCCAGCAGCCCCCCTGGGGCTGCAACCTACAATGAGCAGTTCTTC. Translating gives CASSPPGAATYNEQFF.

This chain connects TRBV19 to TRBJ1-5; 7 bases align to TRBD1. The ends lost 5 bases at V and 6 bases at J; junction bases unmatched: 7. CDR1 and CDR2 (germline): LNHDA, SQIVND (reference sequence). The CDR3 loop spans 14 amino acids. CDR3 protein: CASSVTGAGQPQHF. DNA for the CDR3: TGTGCCAGTAGTGTCACAGGGGCGGGTCAGCCCCAGCATTTT. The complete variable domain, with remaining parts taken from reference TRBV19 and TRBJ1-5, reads DGGITQSPKYLFRKEGQNVTLSCEQNLNHDAMYWYRQDPGQGLRLIYYSQIVNDFQKGDIAEGYSVSREKKESFPLTVTSAQKNPTAFYLCASSVTGAGQPQHFGDGTRLSIL.